The clone carrying this T cell receptor beta chain was seen a single time. The repertoire was sequenced with immunoSEQ multiplex PCR; TCRdb's copy has only in-frame clones and lacks some. The table has about 83,000 clones, about 76% seen once. These data are taken from a study of blood T cell repertoires in COVID-19. Study-level background: Spain, Italy and the United States supplied samples that represented acute and convalescent COVID-19. T cells, B-cell-depleted T cells, or PBMCs supplied cDNA or gDNA.

In germline, CDR1 is MNHEY, CDR2 SMNVEV (reference sequence). CDR3 length: 17 amino acids. With 7 bases removed from V and 4 bases from J, the gap between germline ends came to 22 bases. Material for sequencing was peripheral blood. The clonotype was recovered from a woman of 80 years or more with active or convalescent COVID-19. The chain employs TRBV27 and TRBJ2-2; possibly TRBD1 for D (6 bases). CDR3 nucleotide sequence: TGTGCCAGCAAGGAGGTGGGACATCCAAAATTCACCGGGGAGCTGTTTTTT. This encodes CASKEVGHPKFTGELFF.